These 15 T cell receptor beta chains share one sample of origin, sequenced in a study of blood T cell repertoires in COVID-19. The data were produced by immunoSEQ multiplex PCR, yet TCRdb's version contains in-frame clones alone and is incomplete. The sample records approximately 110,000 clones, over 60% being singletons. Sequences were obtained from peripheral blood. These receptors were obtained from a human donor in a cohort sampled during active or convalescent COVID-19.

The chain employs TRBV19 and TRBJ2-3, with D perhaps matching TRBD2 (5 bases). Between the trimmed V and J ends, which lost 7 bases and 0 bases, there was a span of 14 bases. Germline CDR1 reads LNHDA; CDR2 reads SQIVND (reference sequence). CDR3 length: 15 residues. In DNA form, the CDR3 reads TGTGCCAGTAAGGATGAGCGGACTAGCACAGATACGCAGTATTTT. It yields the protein CASKDERTSTDTQYF.

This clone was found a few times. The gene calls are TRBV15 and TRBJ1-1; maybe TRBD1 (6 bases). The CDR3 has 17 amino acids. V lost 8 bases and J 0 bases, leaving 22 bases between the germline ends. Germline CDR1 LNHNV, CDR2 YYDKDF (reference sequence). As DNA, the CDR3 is TGTGCCACCTGGGGGCAGGGGCGCAATCTCGTGAACACTGAAGCTTTCTTT. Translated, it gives CATWGQGRNLVNTEAFF. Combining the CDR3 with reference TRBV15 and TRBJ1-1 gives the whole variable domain DAMVIQNPRYQVTQFGKPVTLSCSQTLNHNVMYWYQQKSSQAPKLLFHYYDKDFNNEADTPDNFQSRRPNTSFCFLDIRSPGLGDTAMYLCATWGQGRNLVNTEAFFGQGTRLTVV.

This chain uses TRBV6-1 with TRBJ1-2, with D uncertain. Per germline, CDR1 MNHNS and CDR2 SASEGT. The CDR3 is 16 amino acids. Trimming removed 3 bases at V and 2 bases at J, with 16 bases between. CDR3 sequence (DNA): TGTGCCAGCAGTGACCCGGGTGCCACTAGCAACTATGGCTACACCTTC. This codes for CASSDPGATSNYGYTF.

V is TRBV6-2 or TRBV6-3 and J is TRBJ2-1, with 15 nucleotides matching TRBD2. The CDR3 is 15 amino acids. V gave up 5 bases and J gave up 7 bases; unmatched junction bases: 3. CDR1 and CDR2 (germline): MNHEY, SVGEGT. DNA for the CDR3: TGTGCCAGCAGTGACGGACTAGCGGGGGGGAATGAGCAGTTCTTC. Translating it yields CASSDGLAGGNEQFF.

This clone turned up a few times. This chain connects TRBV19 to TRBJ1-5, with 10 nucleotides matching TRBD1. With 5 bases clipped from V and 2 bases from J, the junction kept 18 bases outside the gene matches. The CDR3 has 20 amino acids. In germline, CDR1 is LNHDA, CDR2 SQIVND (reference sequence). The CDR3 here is CASSSNYLGQGPGGNQPQHF. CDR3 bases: TGTGCCAGTAGTTCCAACTACCTGGGACAGGGGCCCGGGGGCAATCAGCCCCAGCATTTT.

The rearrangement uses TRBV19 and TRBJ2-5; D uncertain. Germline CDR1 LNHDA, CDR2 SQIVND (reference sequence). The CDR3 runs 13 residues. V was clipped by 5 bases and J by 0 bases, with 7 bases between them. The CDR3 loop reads CASSFQNQETQYF. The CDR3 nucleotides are TGTGCCAGTAGTTTCCAGAACCAAGAGACCCAGTACTTC. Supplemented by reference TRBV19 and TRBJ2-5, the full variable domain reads DGGITQSPKYLFRKEGQNVTLSCEQNLNHDAMYWYRQDPGQGLRLIYYSQIVNDFQKGDIAEGYSVSREKKESFPLTVTSAQKNPTAFYLCASSFQNQETQYFGPGTRLLVL.

The CDR3 spells CATSADLFSYNEQFF. In DNA form, the CDR3 reads TGTGCCACCTCTGCGGATTTGTTTTCCTACAATGAGCAGTTCTTC. The rearrangement joins TRBV28 to TRBJ2-1; unclear D gene. Germline V gene data show CDR1 as MDHEN and CDR2 as SYDVKM. Trimming left V 10 bases short and J 1 base short, with 17 bases between. The CDR3 runs 15 residues. Drawing the rest from reference TRBV28 and TRBJ2-1, the complete variable domain is DVKVTQSSRYLVKRTGEKVFLECVQDMDHENMFWYRQDPGLGLRLIYFSYDVKMKEKGDIPEGYSVSREKKERFSLILESASTNQTSMYLCATSADLFSYNEQFFGPGTRLTVL.

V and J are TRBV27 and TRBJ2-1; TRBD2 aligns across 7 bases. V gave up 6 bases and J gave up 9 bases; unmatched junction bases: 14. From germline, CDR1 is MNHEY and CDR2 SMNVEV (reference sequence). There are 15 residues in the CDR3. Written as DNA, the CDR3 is TGTGCCAGCAGCTTAGGGACTATGATTACGGGTGAGCAGTTCTTC. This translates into CASSLGTMITGEQFF.

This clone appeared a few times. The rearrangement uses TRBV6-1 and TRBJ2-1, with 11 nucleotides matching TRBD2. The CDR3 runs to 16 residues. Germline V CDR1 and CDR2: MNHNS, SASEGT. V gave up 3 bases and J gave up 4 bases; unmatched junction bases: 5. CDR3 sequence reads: CASSDLSGRVYNEQFF. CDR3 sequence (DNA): TGTGCCAGCAGTGACCTTAGCGGGAGGGTTTACAATGAGCAGTTCTTC.

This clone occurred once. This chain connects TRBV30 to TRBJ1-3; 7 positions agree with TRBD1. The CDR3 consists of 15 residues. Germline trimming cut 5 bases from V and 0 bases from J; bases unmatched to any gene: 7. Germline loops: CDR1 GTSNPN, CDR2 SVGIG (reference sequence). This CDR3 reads CAWAPGTASGNTIYF. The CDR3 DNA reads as TGTGCCTGGGCCCCCGGGACAGCCTCTGGAAACACCATATATTTT.

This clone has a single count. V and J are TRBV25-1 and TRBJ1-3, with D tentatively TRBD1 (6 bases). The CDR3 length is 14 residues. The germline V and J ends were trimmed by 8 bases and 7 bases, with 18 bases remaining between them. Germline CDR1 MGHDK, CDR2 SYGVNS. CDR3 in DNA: TGTGCCAGCGTCGGGACATCGAAAGGGAACACCATATATTTT. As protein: CASVGTSKGNTIYF.

The CDR3 loop reads CASSQKAGGPDNEQFF. As DNA, the CDR3 is TGCGCCAGCAGCCAAAAAGCGGGGGGGCCGGATAATGAGCAGTTCTTC. V is TRBV4-1 and J is TRBJ2-1; 10 nucleotides agree with TRBD2. CDR1 is MGHRA, CDR2 YSYEKL, per germline. Trimming cost V 2 bases and J 7 bases; bases outside gene matches: 8. There are 16 residues in the CDR3.

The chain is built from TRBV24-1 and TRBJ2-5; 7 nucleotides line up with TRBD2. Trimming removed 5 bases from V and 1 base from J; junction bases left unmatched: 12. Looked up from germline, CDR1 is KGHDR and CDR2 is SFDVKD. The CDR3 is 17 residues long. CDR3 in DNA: TGTGCCACCAGTGGGCCCTCTCTGGGAGGGTCCCAAGAGACCCAGTACTTC. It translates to CATSGPSLGGSQETQYF.

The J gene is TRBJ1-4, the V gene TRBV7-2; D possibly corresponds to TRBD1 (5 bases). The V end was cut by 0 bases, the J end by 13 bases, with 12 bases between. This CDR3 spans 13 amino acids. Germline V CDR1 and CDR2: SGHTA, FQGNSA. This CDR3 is CASSLARTTGLFF. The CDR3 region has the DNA TGTGCCAGCAGCTTAGCCCGGACTACAGGACTGTTTTTT.

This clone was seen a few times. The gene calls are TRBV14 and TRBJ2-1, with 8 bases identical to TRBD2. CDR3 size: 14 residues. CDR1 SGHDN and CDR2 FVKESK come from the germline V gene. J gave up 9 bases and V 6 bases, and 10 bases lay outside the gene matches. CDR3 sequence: CASSFAAGVTEQFF. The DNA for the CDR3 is TGTGCCAGCAGTTTTGCAGCGGGAGTGACTGAGCAGTTCTTC.